This TCR beta chain was captured by sequencing in a study of Ad26.COV2.S vaccination and SARS-CoV-2 variants. Study summary: COV1001, an Ad26.COV2.S trial, supplied this vaccine-arm donor. Study results and limitations: The breadth of spike-specific CD8+ and CD4+ T cell responses after vaccination was reportedly substantial.

Generated by immunoSEQ multiplex PCR, the TCRdb table keeps only in-frame clones and is missing some. The sample holds some 500,000 clones; about 88% are singletons and the top ten take approximately 2.5%. Comment on this clone: The antigen remains undetermined.

The ends were cut back, 7 bases at V and 7 bases at J, with 13 bases in the middle. The CDR3 has 12 amino acids. CDR1 is MNHEY, CDR2 SVGAGI, per germline. As to treatment: around 19 received Ad26.COV2.S at low or high dose, single or two shots; roughly five received placebo; per-sample allocation not given. Specimens were obtained on day 63 following the first vaccine or placebo injection. The starting material was peripheral blood, obtained in a trial of Ad26.COV2.S vaccine versus placebo. The receptor was isolated from a person between 18 and 65 years old who received the Ad26.COV2.S COVID-19 vaccine or a placebo. The V and J genes are TRBV6-5 and TRBJ1-2, with D possibly being TRBD1 (5 bases). CDR3 in DNA: TGTGCCAGCACCAATGGGGGGTTTGGCTACACCTTC. Its protein product is CASTNGGFGYTF.